Below, one T cell receptor (beta chain) is given with its context. This entry belongs to a study of patients and donors after allogeneic stem cell transplantation. One entry per CDR3 protein results from TCRdb running MiXCR on the RT-PCR reads. The sample lists 200,000 to 250,000 distinct CDR3 sequences, approximately 14% occurring once. Trimming stripped 3 bases from V and 1 base from J, with 13 bases between. Germline-derived CDR1 and CDR2 are SGHTA and FQGNSA. The CDR3 covers 15 residues. The chain uses TRBV7-2 and TRBJ2-7; D call uncertain. This clonotype originated in a human donor who was either an allogeneic HSCT recipient or a stem cell or donor lymphocyte infusion donor (not recorded which). It is not recorded whose cells these are; they may come from a transplant donor. The sample consisted of blood, either unsorted or a sorted T cell fraction (not recorded which). CDR3 in amino acids: CASSLITERSYEQYF. The CDR3 region has the DNA TGTGCCAGCAGCTTGATCACCGAGAGGTCCTACGAGCAGTACTTC.